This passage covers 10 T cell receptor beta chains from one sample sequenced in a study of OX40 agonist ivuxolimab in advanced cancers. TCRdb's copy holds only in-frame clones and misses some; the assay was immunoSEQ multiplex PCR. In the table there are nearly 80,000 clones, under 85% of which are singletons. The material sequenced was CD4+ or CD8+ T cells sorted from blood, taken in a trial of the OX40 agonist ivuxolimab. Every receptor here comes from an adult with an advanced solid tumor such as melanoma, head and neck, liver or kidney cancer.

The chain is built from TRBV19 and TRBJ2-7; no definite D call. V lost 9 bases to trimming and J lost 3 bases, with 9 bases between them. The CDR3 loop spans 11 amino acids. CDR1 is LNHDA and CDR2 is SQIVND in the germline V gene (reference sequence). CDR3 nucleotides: TGTGCCAGCGGACCAAGCTACGAGCAGTACTTC. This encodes CASGPSYEQYF.

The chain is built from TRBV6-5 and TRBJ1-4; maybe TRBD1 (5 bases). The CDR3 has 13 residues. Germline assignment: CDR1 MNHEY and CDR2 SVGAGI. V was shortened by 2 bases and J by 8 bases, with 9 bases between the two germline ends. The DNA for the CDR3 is TGTGCCAGCAGTTACGACAGCAAAGAAAAACTGTTTTTT. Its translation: CASSYDSKEKLFF.

The CDR3 reads CASSVEGLSSYNEQFF. The CDR3 region has the DNA TGTGCCAGCAGCGTAGAGGGACTAAGCTCCTACAATGAGCAGTTCTTC. The V and J genes are TRBV9 and TRBJ2-1, with 7 bases lining up with TRBD2. The CDR3 loop spans 16 amino acids. CDR1 is SGDLS, CDR2 YYNGEE, per germline. V dropped 0 bases and J dropped 0; count of bases not matched to a gene: 3. The complete variable domain, with remaining parts taken from reference TRBV9 and TRBJ2-1, reads DSGVTQTPKHLITATGQRVTLRCSPRSGDLSVYWYQQSLDQGLQFLIQYYNGEERAKGNILERFSAQQFPDLHSELNLSSLELGDSALYFCASSVEGLSSYNEQFFGPGTRLTVL.

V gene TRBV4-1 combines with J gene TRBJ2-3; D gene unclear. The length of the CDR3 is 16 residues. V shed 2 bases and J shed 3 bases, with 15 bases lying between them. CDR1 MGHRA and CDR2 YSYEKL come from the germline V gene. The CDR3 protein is CASSQRSSTSTDTQYF. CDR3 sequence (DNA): TGCGCCAGCAGCCAAAGGTCGAGCACCTCAACAGATACGCAGTATTTT.

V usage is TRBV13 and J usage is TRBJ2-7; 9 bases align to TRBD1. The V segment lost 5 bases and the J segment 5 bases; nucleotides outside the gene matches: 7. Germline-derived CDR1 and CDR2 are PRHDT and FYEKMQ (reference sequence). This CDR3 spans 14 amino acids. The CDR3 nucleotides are TGTGCCAGCAGCACAGGGACAGGGTTCGACGAGCAGTACTTC. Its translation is CASSTGTGFDEQYF.

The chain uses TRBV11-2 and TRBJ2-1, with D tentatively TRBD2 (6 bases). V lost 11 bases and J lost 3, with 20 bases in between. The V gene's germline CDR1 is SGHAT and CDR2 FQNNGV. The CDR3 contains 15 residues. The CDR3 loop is CASSQGGGSYNEQFF. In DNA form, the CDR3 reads TGTGCCTCCTCACAAGGCGGAGGGAGCTACAATGAGCAGTTCTTC.

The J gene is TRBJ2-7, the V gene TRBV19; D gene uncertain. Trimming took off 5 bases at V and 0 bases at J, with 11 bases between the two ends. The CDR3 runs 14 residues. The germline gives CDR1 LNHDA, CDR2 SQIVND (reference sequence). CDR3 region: CASSVSQASYEQYF. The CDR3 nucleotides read TGTGCCAGTAGTGTCTCTCAAGCCTCCTACGAGCAGTACTTC.

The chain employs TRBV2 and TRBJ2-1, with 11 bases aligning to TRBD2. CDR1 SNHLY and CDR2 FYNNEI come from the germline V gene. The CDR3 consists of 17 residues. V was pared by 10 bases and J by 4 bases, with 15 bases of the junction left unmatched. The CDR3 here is CATPRAPGLAVYNEQFF. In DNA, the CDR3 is TGTGCCACCCCTCGAGCACCGGGACTAGCGGTTTACAATGAGCAGTTCTTC.

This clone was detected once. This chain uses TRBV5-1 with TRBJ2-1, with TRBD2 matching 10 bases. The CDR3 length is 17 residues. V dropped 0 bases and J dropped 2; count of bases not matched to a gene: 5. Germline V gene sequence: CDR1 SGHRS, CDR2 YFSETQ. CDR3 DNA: TGCGCCAGCAGCTTGGTGGCTAGCGGGAGCACCTACAATGAGCAGTTCTTC. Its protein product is CASSLVASGSTYNEQFF.

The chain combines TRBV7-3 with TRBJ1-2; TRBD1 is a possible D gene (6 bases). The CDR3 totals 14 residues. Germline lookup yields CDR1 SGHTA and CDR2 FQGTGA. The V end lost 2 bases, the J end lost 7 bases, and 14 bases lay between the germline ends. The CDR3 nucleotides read TGTGCCAGCAGCTTAGATGGGGGGCAGGCTGGCTACACCTTC. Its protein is CASSLDGGQAGYTF.